The sequence of this T cell receptor beta chain was determined in a study of blood T cells in healthy people across ages. Study conclusions and caveats: No one knew whether donors had CMV, which possibly confounded expanded clonotype changes. Compared with aged donors, long-lived donors showed fewer expanded clones, suggesting selection.

CDR1 MNHEY and CDR2 SMNVEV come from the germline V gene (reference sequence). This CDR3 contains 12 residues. J was trimmed by 3 bases and V by 9 bases; bases with no gene match: 2. This clonotype appeared a few times. Its cognate antigen is unknown. Isolation of PBMCs gave at least 6 million cells per sample. Alongside a J-beta primer mix, a sample-barcoded 5' primer served in a second PCR lasting about 7 to 11 cycles. In TCRdb, the 5' RACE reads were re-called with MiXCR into one record per CDR3 protein. The sample shows over 1,500,000 distinct CDR3 sequences, 49% of them seen only once. The sequence was collected from a woman in her thirties or forties in good health. Sequencing was carried out using blood. The rearrangement links TRBV27 to TRBJ2-5; 9 nucleotides line up with TRBD1. The CDR3 coding sequence is TGTGCCAGACGGGACAGGGAAGAGACCCAGTACTTC. Translating gives CARRDREETQYF.